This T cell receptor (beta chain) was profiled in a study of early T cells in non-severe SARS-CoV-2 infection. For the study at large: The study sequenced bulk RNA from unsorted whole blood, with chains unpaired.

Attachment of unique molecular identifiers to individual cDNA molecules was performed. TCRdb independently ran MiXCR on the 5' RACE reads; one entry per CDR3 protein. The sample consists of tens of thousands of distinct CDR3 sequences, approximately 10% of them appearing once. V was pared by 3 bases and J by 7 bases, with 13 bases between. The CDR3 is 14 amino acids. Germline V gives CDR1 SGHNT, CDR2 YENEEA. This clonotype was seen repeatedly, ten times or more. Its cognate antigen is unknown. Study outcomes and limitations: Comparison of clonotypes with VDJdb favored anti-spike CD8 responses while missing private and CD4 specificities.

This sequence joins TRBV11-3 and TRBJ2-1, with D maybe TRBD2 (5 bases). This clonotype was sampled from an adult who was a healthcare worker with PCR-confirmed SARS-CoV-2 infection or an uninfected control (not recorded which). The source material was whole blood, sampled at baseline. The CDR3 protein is CASSFGGLGNEQFF. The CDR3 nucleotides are TGTGCCAGCAGCTTCGGAGGATTGGGGAATGAGCAGTTCTTC.